Sequencing of this T cell receptor beta chain was carried out in a study of T cells in Graves' hyperthyroidism and ophthalmopathy. This clonotype has a count of ten or more. This CDR3 is built from 15 residues. CDR1 and CDR2 from the germline V gene are MDHEN and SYDVKM. The V gene lost 6 bases and the J gene lost 3 bases, with 15 bases spanning the gap. RNA transcripts yielded amplified TCR beta CDR3 regions. The TCR CDR3 was amplified in a first-round RT-PCR using the HTBI primer set. A single record per CDR3 protein comes from TCRdb applying MiXCR to the multiplex PCR reads. The data show hundreds of thousands of distinct CDR3 sequences, less than 15% seen once.

The rearrangement uses TRBV28 and TRBJ1-5; a possible D gene is TRBD1 (5 bases). The sequence was collected from a woman aged 18-29 years with Graves' hyperthyroidism. Source material: blood. The CDR3, as DNA: TGTGCCAGCAGCGGTCGGGGGTTTAACAATCAGCCCCAGCATTTT. Its translation: CASSGRGFNNQPQHF.